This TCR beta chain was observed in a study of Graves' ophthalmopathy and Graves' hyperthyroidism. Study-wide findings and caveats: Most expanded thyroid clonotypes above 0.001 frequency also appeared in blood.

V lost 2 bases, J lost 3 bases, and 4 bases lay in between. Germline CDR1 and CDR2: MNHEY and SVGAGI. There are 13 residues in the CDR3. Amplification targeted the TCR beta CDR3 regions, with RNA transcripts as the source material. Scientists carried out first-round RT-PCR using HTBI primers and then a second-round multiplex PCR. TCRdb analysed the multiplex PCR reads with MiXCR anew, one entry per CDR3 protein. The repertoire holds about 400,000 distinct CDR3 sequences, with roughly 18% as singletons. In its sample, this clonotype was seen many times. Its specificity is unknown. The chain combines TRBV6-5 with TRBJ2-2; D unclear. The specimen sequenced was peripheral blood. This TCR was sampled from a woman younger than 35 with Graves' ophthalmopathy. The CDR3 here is CASSYGHTGELFF. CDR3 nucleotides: TGTGCCAGCAGTTACGGTCACACCGGGGAGCTGTTTTTT.